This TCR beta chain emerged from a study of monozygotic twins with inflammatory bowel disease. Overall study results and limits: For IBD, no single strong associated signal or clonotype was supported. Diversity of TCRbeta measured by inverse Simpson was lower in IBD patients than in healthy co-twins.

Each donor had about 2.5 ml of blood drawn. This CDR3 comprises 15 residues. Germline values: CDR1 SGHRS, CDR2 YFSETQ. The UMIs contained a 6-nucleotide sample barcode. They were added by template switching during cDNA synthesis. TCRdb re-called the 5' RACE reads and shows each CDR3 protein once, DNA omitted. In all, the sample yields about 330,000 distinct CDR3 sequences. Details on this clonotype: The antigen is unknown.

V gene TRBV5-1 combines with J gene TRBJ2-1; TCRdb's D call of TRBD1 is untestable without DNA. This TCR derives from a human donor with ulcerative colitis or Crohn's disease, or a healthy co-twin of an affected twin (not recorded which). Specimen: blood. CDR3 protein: CASSFQGETYNEQFF.